This T cell receptor beta chain appears in the sequencing data of a study of CD8+ T cells in alopecia areata (dated by TCRdb to between 2018 and 2020). With respect to the entire study: Treated patients were enrolled in an open-label pilot trial of oral tofacitinib at 5 to 10 mg twice daily for moderate-to-severe alopecia areata. Patients received tofacitinib for 6 to 18 months and were then followed off drug for 6 months to check for delayed response and recurrence. The study used high-throughput TCRbeta sequencing to examine T cell clonal expansion in alopecia areata, in both the C3H/HeJ mouse model and human patients. Clonality in the scalp was compared among normal scalp (n=4), patchy alopecia areata scalp (n=8), and alopecia totalis/universalis scalp (n=8). In treated patients, disease severity was measured using the SALT score, which gives the percentage of scalp surface area affected. Biopsies were taken from tofacitinib-treated patients at baseline and at 4 and 24 weeks of treatment, and a later scalp biopsy was taken in several of the tofacitinib-treated patients. Amplification of TCRbeta CDR3 regions was done by immunoSEQ multiplex PCR using 35 Vbeta forward primers and 13 Jbeta reverse primers. RNA came from the PAXgene miRNA kit for fixed scalp, the miRNeasy kit for PBMCs, and the RNeasy kit for mouse skin. On the human side, TCRbeta sequencing was run on scalp tissue and on sorted CD4+ and CD8+ peripheral blood T cells from healthy controls and from alopecia areata patients with either patchy or totalis/universalis disease. Results and caveats for the whole study, not just this receptor: Compared with mice, TCR sequences shared between patients were less clear, possibly partly because of HLA diversity across the patient population. Compared with normal scalp, lesional scalp had higher clonality and more expanded CD8+ clones, particularly in alopecia totalis/universalis, a pattern that suggests antigenic drive. Many expanded lesional clones persisted in scalp and blood during tofacitinib treatment, which may partly explain relapse after stopping treatment. Because the treated cohort was small and had just a single nonresponder, larger studies are needed to establish links between baseline CD8+ expansion and response. Tofacitinib significantly lowered scalp clonality and the number of expanded CD8+ clones among the top 100 scalp clones. Resident alphabeta T cells in normal human skin are also sequenced, complicating scalp TCR repertoire analysis, unlike mouse skin dominated by gammadelta T cells.

The method behind the library was the immunoSEQ multiplex PCR assay. To provide template for TCR sequencing, every sample had RNA extracted and reverse transcribed into cDNA. First-strand cDNA was synthesized with SuperScript III using a 2:1 mix of oligo-dT and random hexamers. A synthetic immune receptor repertoire was used to measure amplification bias, and any remaining bias was corrected computationally. The study's processing was this. Raw reads were preprocessed for error removal, and CDR3 was defined according to IMGT conventions as running from the conserved cysteine to phenylalanine. To get clonality, Shannon entropy was normalized by log2 of the number of productive unique TCRs and the result was subtracted from 1. Whether each scalp clone was CD4 or CD8 was inferred by checking scalp TCRbeta sequences against the CD4 and CD8 repertoires from sorted blood. TCRdb re-hosts the immuneACCESS table, in-frame sequences only. Its copies lack some clones; in the studies checked, an unresolved V gene accounts for under half of them, and the cause for the rest is not known. V and J calls and clone size are those listed in that table; D and trimming were worked out from the DNA. In all, the sample holds 100,000 to 120,000 clones, and roughly three fifths of those were seen once. The top ten clonotypes cover 3% to 4% of the sample.

To note about this clone: Its cognate antigen has yet to be identified. Base qualities are missing; no much larger clone stands one base away.

The time point label, as the study defines it: less than 30 weeks on oral tofacitinib. The sample's treatment or condition, from its label and the paper: oral pan-JAK inhibitor, 5-10 mg twice daily. From alopecia areata patients, peripheral blood was collected along with lesional scalp punch biopsies. After PBMCs were isolated by density centrifugation and stained for CD3, CD4 and CD8, a FACSAria was used to sort CD4+ and CD8+ T cells. The germline V end is reduced by 4 bases and the J end by 8 bases; junction bases left unmatched: 9. The CDR3 holds 16 amino acids from the cysteine to the phenylalanine. This entry keeps only the CDR3 DNA: 48 bases, framed from base 1. The germline V gene specifies ENHRY as CDR1 and SYGVKD as CDR2.

Source: CD4+ T cells sorted from blood, taken at week 24, from a patient treated with tofacitinib. This chain joins TRBV10-3 to TRBJ1-6, and TRBD1 matches 9 of the central bases. The receptor was isolated from a human donor with alopecia areata. The encoded CDR3 is CAISGGGGQGHSPLHF. DNA sequence: TGTGCCATCAGTGGAGGTGGGGGACAGGGTCATTCACCCCTCCACTTT.